The next 17 T cell receptor beta chains were all read from a single sample in a study of shared clonotypes between healthy human individuals. Cells designated naive CD8 were CD45RO-negative and were positively selected for CCR7, with terminally differentiated effector memory CD45RA+ cells excluded. Using immunoSEQ multiplex PCR, the repertoire was profiled, and TCRdb retains in-frame clones only, with some absent. The sample has more than 2 million clones, roughly 93% seen once; the top ten hold more than 1.5%. Sequencing was carried out using naive CD8+ T cells from PBMCs. All receptors derive from a man between 18 and 29 years old in good health. Some clones in this sample may be carry-over from other donors' samples.

The V and J genes are TRBV27 and TRBJ1-4; D possibly corresponds to TRBD1 (6 bases). CDR1 and CDR2 (germline): MNHEY, SMNVEV (reference sequence). With 3 bases removed from V and 8 bases from J, the gap between germline ends came to 10 bases. The CDR3 is made up of 13 amino acids. Here the CDR3 DNA reads TGTGCCAGCAGTTTTTACAGGGACGAAAAACTGTTTTTT. This sequence encodes CASSFYRDEKLFF.

V is TRBV27 and J is TRBJ2-7, with 9 bases that match TRBD1. The CDR3 extends over 15 amino acids. The junction had 8 bases not matched to a gene; V was cut back by 6 bases and J by 2 bases. Germline CDR1 and CDR2: MNHEY and SMNVEV (reference sequence). The CDR3 loop reads CASSVSRTGAYEQYF. The CDR3 coding sequence is TGTGCCAGCAGCGTCTCGCGGACAGGGGCCTACGAGCAGTACTTC.

The chain employs TRBV6-1 and TRBJ2-1; weak D call: TRBD2 (6 bases). Per the germline V gene, CDR1 is MNHNS and CDR2 is SASEGT. CDR3 length equals 15 residues. The V gene lost 6 bases and the J gene lost 0 bases, with 12 bases spanning the gap. CDR3 DNA sequence: TGTGCCAGCAGCCCTTACGGGAGCTCCTACAATGAGCAGTTCTTC. Protein: CASSPYGSSYNEQFF.

As for this clone: This specimen includes other DNA sequences encoding the same CDR3. V usage is TRBV4-3 and J usage is TRBJ2-1, with D possibly TRBD2 on 6 matching bases. Germline-derived CDR1 and CDR2 are LGHNA and YSLEER. This CDR3 contains 15 residues. V was shortened by 1 base and J by 6 bases, with 13 bases between the two germline ends. CDR3: CASSQGSGLINEQFF. The CDR3 nucleotides are TGCGCCAGCAGCCAAGGATCGGGACTCATCAATGAGCAGTTCTTC.

The V and J genes are TRBV28 and TRBJ2-5, with 8 positions matching TRBD2. CDR3 length: 17 amino acids. Trimming removed 3 bases from V and 3 bases from J; junction bases left unmatched: 12. Per germline, CDR1 MDHEN and CDR2 SYDVKM. The CDR3 region is CASSFGLATSAEETQYF. CDR3 coding DNA: TGTGCCAGCAGTTTTGGGTTAGCGACTAGCGCTGAAGAGACCCAGTACTTC. The full variable domain, completed using reference TRBV28 and TRBJ2-5, is DVKVTQSSRYLVKRTGEKVFLECVQDMDHENMFWYRQDPGLGLRLIYFSYDVKMKEKGDIPEGYSVSREKKERFSLILESASTNQTSMYLCASSFGLATSAEETQYFGPGTRLLVL.

The table lists this clone with a count of one. The J gene is TRBJ2-7, the V gene TRBV2; D is tentatively TRBD1 or TRBD2 (5 bases each). Trimming shortened V by 3 bases and J by 2 bases, and 11 bases separated the two germline ends. Germline V CDR1 and CDR2: SNHLY, FYNNEI. There are 14 residues in the CDR3. The DNA for the CDR3 is TGTGCCAGCAGTGATCGGGGCAGCACCTACGAGCAGTACTTC. It is translated as CASSDRGSTYEQYF.

The chain employs TRBV7-9 and TRBJ2-3, with TRBD2 as a possible D gene (5 bases). The CDR3 totals 12 residues. Trimming left V 2 bases short and J 14 bases short, with 14 bases between. The V gene's germline CDR1 is SEHNR and CDR2 FQNEAQ (reference sequence). CDR3 coding DNA: TGTGCCAGCAGCTTATGGGCCCCCGGGATGTATTTT. It is translated as CASSLWAPGMYF.

V usage is TRBV29-1 and J usage is TRBJ2-1; TRBD1 aligns across 9 bases. Germline V gives CDR1 SQVTM, CDR2 ANQGSEA. CDR3 length equals 15 residues. J gave up 0 bases and V 6 bases, and 6 bases lay outside the gene matches. This CDR3 reads CSVVGQGSSYNEQFF. In DNA, the CDR3 is TGCAGCGTGGTCGGACAGGGGAGCTCCTACAATGAGCAGTTCTTC.

V usage is TRBV13 and J usage is TRBJ2-2; D ambiguous. In germline, CDR1 is PRHDT, CDR2 FYEKMQ (reference sequence). CDR3 length: 13 amino acids. V lost 0 bases to trimming and J lost 6 bases, with 5 bases between them. CDR3 sequence (DNA): TGTGCCAGCAGCTTAGGCCAGCCCGGGGAGCTGTTTTTT. Amino acid sequence: CASSLGQPGELFF.

The rearrangement links TRBV9 to TRBJ2-1; tentatively, D is TRBD1 (6 bases). The germline gives CDR1 SGDLS, CDR2 YYNGEE. This CDR3 region has 14 residues. The V gene lost 4 bases and the J gene lost 7 bases, with 15 bases spanning the gap. CDR3 residues: CASSPRGGMNEQFF. The CDR3 nucleotides are TGTGCCAGCAGCCCACGAGGGGGTATGAATGAGCAGTTCTTC. Complete variable domain (other parts from reference TRBV9 and TRBJ2-1): DSGVTQTPKHLITATGQRVTLRCSPRSGDLSVYWYQQSLDQGLQFLIQYYNGEERAKGNILERFSAQQFPDLHSELNLSSLELGDSALYFCASSPRGGMNEQFFGPGTRLTVL.

This clone has only one observation. J is TRBJ2-7 and V is TRBV7-9, with unresolved D. The germline gives CDR1 SEHNR, CDR2 FQNEAQ (reference sequence). Trimming removed 0 bases at V and 6 bases at J, with 9 bases between. CDR3 length: 13 amino acids. The CDR3 DNA sequence: TGTGCCAGCAGCTTAGCGTGGGGTTCCGAGCAGTACTTC. Translating gives CASSLAWGSEQYF.

With respect to this clone: Other DNA sequences in the same sample also yield this CDR3. This chain uses TRBV5-1 with TRBJ2-7, with D possibly TRBD1 on 5 matching bases. The CDR3 is 12 amino acids. CDR1 and CDR2 from the germline V gene are SGHRS and YFSETQ. V dropped 1 base and J dropped 6 bases, with 8 bases sitting between them. This CDR3 is CASSLSGAEQYF. Written as DNA, the CDR3 is TGCGCCAGCAGCTTGTCTGGGGCCGAGCAGTACTTC.

The gene calls are TRBV19 and TRBJ2-3; D might be TRBD1 (6 bases). The CDR3 runs 14 residues. CDR1 and CDR2 from the germline V gene are LNHDA and SQIVND (reference sequence). The V end lost 9 bases, the J end lost 1 base, and 14 bases lay between the germline ends. The CDR3 spells CASHHRAGTDTQYF. The CDR3 nucleotides read TGTGCCAGCCACCACAGGGCGGGCACAGATACGCAGTATTTT.

The chain joins TRBV13 to TRBJ1-1; the match to TRBD1 covers 9 bases. The junction had 14 bases not matched to a gene; V was cut back by 5 bases and J by 4 bases. From germline, CDR1 is PRHDT and CDR2 FYEKMQ (reference sequence). This CDR3 region has 17 residues. In DNA, the CDR3 is TGTGCCAGCAGCCCGCCGACAGGGGGGCTAACAATCACTGAAGCTTTCTTT. It encodes CASSPPTGGLTITEAFF.

This rearrangement joins TRBV27 to TRBJ1-5; D gene unclear. Germline V CDR1 and CDR2: MNHEY, SMNVEV (reference sequence). This CDR3 has 13 amino acids. Deletions cut 2 bases from V and 5 bases from J, with 7 bases between. CDR3 nucleotides: TGTGCCAGCAGTTTAGGATTATATCAGCCCCAGCATTTT. Translating gives CASSLGLYQPQHF.

The chain joins TRBV4-1 to TRBJ2-3; TRBD2 is a possible D gene (6 bases). V lost 4 bases, J lost 0 bases, and 14 bases lay in between. In germline, CDR1 is MGHRA, CDR2 YSYEKL. This CDR3 has 16 residues. The CDR3 DNA sequence: TGCGCCAGCAGCCCCTCCCTAGCGAGTAGCACAGATACGCAGTATTTT. Translation: CASSPSLASSTDTQYF.

The DNA for the CDR3 is TGTGCCAGCGACGGACTAGCCGTCAATGAGCAGTTCTTC. Translation gives CASDGLAVNEQFF. The chain carries TRBV7-9 and TRBJ2-1; the match to TRBD2 covers 8 bases. This CDR3 region has 13 residues. Per the germline V gene, CDR1 is SEHNR and CDR2 is FQNEAQ (reference sequence). J lost 6 bases, V lost 8 bases, and 6 bases had no gene match.